The source of this T cell receptor (beta chain) is a study of blood T cell repertoires in COVID-19. Study at large: Acute and convalescent COVID-19 specimens originated in the United States, Italy and Spain. The cDNA or gDNA used as material had been derived from T cells, B-cell-depleted T cells, or PBMCs.

Between the trimmed V and J ends, which lost 2 bases and 6 bases, there was a span of 15 bases. Per the germline V gene, CDR1 is SGHDT and CDR2 is YYEEEE. CDR3 length: 16 residues. In the original processing: Amplification of reference gene primers provided the estimated nucleated cell counts. The data were produced by immunoSEQ multiplex PCR, yet TCRdb's version contains in-frame clones alone and is incomplete. The D gene and trimming were derived from the DNA, and the V and J assignments and clone size from that table. The sample carries under 80,000 clones, approximately 83% recorded once. The sample taken for sequencing was peripheral blood. The receptor comes from a woman aged 55 to 70 with acute or convalescent COVID-19. The chain couples TRBV5-6 to TRBJ1-6; no firm D call. The chain's CDR3 is CASSLKGSPGNSPLHF. CDR3 in DNA: TGTGCCAGCAGCTTAAAAGGGAGTCCTGGTAATTCACCCCTCCACTTT.